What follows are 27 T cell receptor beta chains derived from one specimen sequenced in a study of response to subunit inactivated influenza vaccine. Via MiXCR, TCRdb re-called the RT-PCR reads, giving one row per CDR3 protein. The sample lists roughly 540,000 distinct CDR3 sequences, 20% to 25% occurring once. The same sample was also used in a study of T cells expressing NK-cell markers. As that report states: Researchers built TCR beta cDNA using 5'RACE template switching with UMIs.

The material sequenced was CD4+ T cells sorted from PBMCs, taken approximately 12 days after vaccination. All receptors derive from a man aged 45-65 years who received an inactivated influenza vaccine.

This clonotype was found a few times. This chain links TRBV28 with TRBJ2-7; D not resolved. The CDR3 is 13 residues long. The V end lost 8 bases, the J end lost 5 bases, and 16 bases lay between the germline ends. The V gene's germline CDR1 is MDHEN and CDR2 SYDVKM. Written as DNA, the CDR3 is TGTGCCAGCTATCAGCCCTCCTCGCACGAGCAGTACTTC. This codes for CASYQPSSHEQYF.

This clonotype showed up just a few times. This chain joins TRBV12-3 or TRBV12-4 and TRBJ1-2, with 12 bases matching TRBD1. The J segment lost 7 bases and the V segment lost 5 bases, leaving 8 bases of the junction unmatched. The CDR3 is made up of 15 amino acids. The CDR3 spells CASSQAGTGGLGYTF. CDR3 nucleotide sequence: TGTGCCAGCAGTCAAGCCGGGACAGGGGGCCTTGGCTACACCTTC.

CDR3 in DNA: TGCGCCAGCAGCTTTAAGGGATCGGGCGAGCAGTACTTC. Its translation is CASSFKGSGEQYF. This sequence joins TRBV5-1 and TRBJ2-7; no reliable D call. With 2 bases removed from V and 6 bases from J, the gap between germline ends came to 12 bases. The CDR3 covers 13 residues. Germline-derived CDR1 and CDR2 are SGHRS and YFSETQ.

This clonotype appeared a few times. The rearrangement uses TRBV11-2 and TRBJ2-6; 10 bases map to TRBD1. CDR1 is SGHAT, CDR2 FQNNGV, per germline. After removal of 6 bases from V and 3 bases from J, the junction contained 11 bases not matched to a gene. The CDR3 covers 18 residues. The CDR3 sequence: CASRPGQGILSGANVLTF. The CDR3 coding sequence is TGTGCCAGCAGACCGGGACAGGGGATTTTAAGTGGGGCCAACGTCCTGACTTTC.

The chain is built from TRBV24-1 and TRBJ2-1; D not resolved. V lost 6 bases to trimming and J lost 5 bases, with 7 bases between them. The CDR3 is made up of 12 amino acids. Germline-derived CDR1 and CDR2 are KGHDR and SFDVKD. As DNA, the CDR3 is TGTGCCACCAGTCCCCGCGACAATGAGCAGTTCTTC. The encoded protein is CATSPRDNEQFF.

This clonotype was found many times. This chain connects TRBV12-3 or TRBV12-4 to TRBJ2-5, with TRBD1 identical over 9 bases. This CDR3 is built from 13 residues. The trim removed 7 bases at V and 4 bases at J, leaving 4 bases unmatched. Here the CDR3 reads CASKGQGRETQYF. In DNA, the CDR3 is TGTGCCAGCAAGGGACAGGGTAGAGAGACCCAGTACTTC.

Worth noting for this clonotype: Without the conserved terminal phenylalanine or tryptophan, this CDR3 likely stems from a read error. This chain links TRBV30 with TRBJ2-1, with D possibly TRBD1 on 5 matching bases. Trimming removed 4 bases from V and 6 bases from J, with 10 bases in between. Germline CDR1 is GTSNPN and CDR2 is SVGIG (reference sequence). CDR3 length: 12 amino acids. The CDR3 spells CAWNAGSNEQFL. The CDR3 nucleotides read TGTGCCTGGAACGCAGGGTCCAATGAGCAGTTCTTA.

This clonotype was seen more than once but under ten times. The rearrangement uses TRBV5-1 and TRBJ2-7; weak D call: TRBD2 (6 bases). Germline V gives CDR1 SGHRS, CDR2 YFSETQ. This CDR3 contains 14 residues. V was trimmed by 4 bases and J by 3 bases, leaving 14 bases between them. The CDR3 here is CASSSGGTYYEQYF. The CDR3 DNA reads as TGCGCCAGCAGCAGTGGAGGGACCTACTACGAGCAGTACTTC.

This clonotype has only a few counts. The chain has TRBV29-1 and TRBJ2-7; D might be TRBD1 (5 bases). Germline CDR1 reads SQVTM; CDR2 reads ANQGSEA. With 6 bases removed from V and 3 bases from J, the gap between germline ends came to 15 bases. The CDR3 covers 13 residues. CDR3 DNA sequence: TGCAGCGTAGAAACAGGCCCTCTCTACGAGCAGTACTTC. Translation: CSVETGPLYEQYF.

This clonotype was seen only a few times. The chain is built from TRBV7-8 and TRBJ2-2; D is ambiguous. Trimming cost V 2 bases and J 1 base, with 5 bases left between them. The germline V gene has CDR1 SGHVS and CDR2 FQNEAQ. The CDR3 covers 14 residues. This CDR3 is CASSLQWNTGELFF. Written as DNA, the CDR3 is TGTGCCAGCAGCTTACAGTGGAACACCGGGGAGCTGTTTTTT.

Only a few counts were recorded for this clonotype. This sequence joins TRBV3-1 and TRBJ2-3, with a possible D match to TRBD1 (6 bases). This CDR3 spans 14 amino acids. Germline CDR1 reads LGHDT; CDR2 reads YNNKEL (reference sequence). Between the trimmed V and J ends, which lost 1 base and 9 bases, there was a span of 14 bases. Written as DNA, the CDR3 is TGTGCCAGCAGCCAAGTAACAGGGCAAGAAACGCAGTATTTT. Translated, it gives CASSQVTGQETQYF.

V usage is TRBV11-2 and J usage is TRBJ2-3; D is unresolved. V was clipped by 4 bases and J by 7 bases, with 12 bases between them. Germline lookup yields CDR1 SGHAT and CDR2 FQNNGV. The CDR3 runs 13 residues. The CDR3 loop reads CASSSTVFNTQYF. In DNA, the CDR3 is TGTGCCAGCAGCTCGACCGTTTTTAATACGCAGTATTTT.

Here the CDR3 reads CASRRDRWNTEAFF. The CDR3 DNA is TGTGCCAGCAGACGAGACAGATGGAACACTGAAGCTTTCTTT. V and J are TRBV7-8 and TRBJ1-1; tentative D call: TRBD1 (5 bases). Germline CDR1 and CDR2: SGHVS and FQNEAQ. This CDR3 is 14 amino acids long. Trimming left V 6 bases short and J 1 base short, with 12 bases between.

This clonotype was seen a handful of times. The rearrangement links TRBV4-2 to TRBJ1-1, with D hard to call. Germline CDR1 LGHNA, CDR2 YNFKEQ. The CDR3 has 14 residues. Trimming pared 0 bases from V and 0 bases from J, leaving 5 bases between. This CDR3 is CASSQDRMNTEAFF. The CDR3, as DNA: TGTGCCAGCAGCCAAGACAGGATGAACACTGAAGCTTTCTTT.

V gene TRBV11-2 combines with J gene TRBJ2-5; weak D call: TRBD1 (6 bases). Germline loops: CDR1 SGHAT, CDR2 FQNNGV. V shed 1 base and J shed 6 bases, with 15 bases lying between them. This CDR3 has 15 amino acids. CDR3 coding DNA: TGTGCCAGCAGCTTAGTATCCCACAGGGTTCAGACCCAGTACTTC. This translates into CASSLVSHRVQTQYF.

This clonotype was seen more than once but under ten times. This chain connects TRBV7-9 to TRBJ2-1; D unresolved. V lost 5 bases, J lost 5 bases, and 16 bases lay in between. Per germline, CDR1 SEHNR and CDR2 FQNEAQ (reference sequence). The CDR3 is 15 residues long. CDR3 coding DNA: TGTGCCAGCAGCGTCGGACGAGCCGCGCACAATGAGCAGTTCTTC. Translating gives CASSVGRAAHNEQFF.

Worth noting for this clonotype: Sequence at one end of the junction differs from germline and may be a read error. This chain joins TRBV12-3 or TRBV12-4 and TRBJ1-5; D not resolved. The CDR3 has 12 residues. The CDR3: CASSLGGQAQHF. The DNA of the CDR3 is TGTGCCAGCAGCTTAGGCGGGCAAGCCCAGCATTTT.

This chain's CDR3 is CSAIPYGGTDTQYF. The DNA for the CDR3 is TGCAGTGCCATCCCCTACGGTGGGACAGATACGCAGTATTTT. This rearrangement joins TRBV20-1 to TRBJ2-3, with D unclear. CDR3 size: 14 residues. Germline values: CDR1 DFQATT, CDR2 SNEGSKA (reference sequence). The ends were cut back, 6 bases at V and 3 bases at J, with 16 bases in the middle.

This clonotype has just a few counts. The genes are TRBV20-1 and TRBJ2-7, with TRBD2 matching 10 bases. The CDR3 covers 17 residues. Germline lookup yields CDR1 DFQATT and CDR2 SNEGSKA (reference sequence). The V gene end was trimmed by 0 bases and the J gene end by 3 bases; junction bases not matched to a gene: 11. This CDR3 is CSARDDSGLADNYEQYF. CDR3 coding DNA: TGCAGTGCTAGAGATGATTCCGGACTAGCGGACAACTACGAGCAGTACTTC.

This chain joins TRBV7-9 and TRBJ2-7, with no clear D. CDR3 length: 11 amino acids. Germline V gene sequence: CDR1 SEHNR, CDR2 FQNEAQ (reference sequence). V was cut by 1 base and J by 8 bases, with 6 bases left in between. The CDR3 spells CASSLVQQQYF. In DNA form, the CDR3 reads TGTGCCAGCAGCTTAGTCCAGCAGCAGTACTTC. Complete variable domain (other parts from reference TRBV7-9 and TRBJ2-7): DTGVSQNPRHKITKRGQNVTFRCDPISEHNRLYWYRQTLGQGPEFLTYFQNEAQLEKSRLLSDRFSAERPKGSFSTLEIQRTEQGDSAMYLCASSLVQQQYFGPGTRLTVT.

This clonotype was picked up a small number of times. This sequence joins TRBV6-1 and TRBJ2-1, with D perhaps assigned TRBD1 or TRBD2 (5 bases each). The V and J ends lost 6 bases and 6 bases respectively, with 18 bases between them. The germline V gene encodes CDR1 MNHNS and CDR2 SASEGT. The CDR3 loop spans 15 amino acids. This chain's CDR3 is CASSRGGQKRNEQFF. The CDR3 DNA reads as TGTGCCAGCAGCCGGGGCGGACAAAAGCGCAATGAGCAGTTCTTC.

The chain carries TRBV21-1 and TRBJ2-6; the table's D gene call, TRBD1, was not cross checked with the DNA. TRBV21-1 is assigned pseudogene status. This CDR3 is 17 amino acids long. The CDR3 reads CASSNNRDMTGANVLTF. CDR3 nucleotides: TGTGCCAGCAGCAACAACAGGGATATGACTGGGGCCAACGTCCTGACTTTC.

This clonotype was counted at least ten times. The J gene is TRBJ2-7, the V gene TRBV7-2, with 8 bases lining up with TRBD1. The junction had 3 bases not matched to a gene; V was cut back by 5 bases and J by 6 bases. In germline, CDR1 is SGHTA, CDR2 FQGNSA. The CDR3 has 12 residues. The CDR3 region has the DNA TGTGCCAGCAGCCCCACAGGGGGCGAGCAGTACTTC. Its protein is CASSPTGGEQYF.

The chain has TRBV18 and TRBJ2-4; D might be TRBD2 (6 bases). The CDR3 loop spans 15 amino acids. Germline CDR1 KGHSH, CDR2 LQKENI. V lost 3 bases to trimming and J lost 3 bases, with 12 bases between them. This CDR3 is CASSPTTGGKNIQYF. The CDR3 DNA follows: TGTGCCAGCTCACCGACGACCGGGGGCAAAAACATTCAGTACTTC.

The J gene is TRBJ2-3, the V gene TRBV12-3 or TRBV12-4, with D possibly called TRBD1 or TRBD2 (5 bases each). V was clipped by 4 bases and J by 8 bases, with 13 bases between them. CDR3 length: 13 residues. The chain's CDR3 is CASSSFVGVTQYF. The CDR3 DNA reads TGTGCCAGCAGTTCCTTCGTGGGGGTTACGCAGTATTTT.

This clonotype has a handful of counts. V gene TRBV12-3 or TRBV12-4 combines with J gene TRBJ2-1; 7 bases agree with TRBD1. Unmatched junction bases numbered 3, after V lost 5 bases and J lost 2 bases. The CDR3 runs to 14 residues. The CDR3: CASSKTGTYNEQFF. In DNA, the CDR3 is TGTGCCAGCAGTAAGACAGGGACCTACAATGAGCAGTTCTTC.

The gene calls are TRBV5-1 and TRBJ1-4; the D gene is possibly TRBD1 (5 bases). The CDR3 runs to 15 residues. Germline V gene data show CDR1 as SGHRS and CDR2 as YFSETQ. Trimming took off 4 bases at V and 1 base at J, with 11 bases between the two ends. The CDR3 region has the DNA TGCGCCAGCAGCGGGCAGGGCCAAACTAATGAAAAACTGTTTTTT. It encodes CASSGQGQTNEKLFF.